The rows below give T cell receptor beta chains drawn from one sample of a study of cytomegalovirus exposure and HLA in healthy donors. The protocol was immunoSEQ multiplex PCR, while the TCRdb copy is restricted to in-frame clones and leaves out a portion. This repertoire shows some 140,000 clones, 60% to 75% found once; its top ten account for 2.8%. Sequencing was done on a sample of PBMCs. The receptors stem from a man between 18 and 35 years old in good health and CMV-seronegative. The CDR3 runs from the conserved cysteine through the conserved F or W. Size is omitted from some rows. Given values are once, few, many or a class for expanded clones.

TRBV5-4,-,15,CASSFQGAGTDTQYF
TRBV29-1,-,11,CSFSQDTEAFF
TRBV7-9,-,15,CASSATGVGTDTQYF
TRBV2,-,15,CASSDGDSGANVLTF
TRBV7-2,-,17,CASSLVAGPRQGQPQHF
TRBV2,-,15,CASSQGPSGANGLTF
TRBV27,-,11,CASSRYNEQFF
TRBV7-3,-,15,CASSRTSGGRNEQFF
TRBV6-4,-,16,CASSLGQGLRTDTQYF
TRBV21-1,few,16,CASSTRDIGYNQPQHF
TRBV7-9,-,17,CASSSRRDSGYTGELFF
TRBV28,-,15,CASIRGGQGRNEQFF
TRBV7-9,-,14,CASSSTGSNYGYTF
TRBV7-3,-,16,CASSLRGGRSSYEQYF
TRBV19,-,14,CASSRTGGGTEAFF
TRBV15,-,17,CATSRDDIGGGPRPQHF
TRBV29-1,-,15,CSVGWTSGSYNEQFF
TRBV7-8,-,16,CASSLPPGQGVSRQYF
TRBV6-5,few,14,CASSYSLLNSPLHF
TRBV6-5,-,14,CAGNPPGSGTEAFF
TRBV2,-,12,CAGQGPNQPQHF
TRBV5-1,-,14,CASSLAGGENSQYF
TRBV4-3,once,16,CASSQDLSGGGNIQYF
TRBV4-2,few,17,CASSQSTLTSGGIEQFF
TRBV4-3,-,12,CATGRGTGELFF
TRBV6-1,-,16,CASSEFAGDSNQPQHF
TRBV7-2,-,15,CASSLEWPGRYGYTF
TRBV9,-,14,CASSVGRTGETQYF
TRBV6-5,-,14,CASRRTSGTGELFF
TRBV4-2,-,16,CASSQEVPGGLNEQFF
TRBV19,-,15,CASSILGGGNNEQFF
TRBV19,-,14,CASSISSSNNEQFF
TRBV7-7,-,15,CASSSARGEGNTIYF
TRBV10-3,-,12,CAIRRQGYGYTF
TRBV6-6,once,16,CASSFHTKSTNEKLFF
TRBV7-8,-,16,CASSLASGGVSDTQYF
TRBV6-5,-,14,CASSYSTSQETQYF